This passage covers 16 T cell receptor beta chains from one sample sequenced in a study of CD8+CD57+ T cells in acquired aplastic anemia. Flow cytometry had shown expanded CD8+CD57+ cells in the patients chosen for sequencing. The template used for profiling TCR beta VDJ and CDR3 was genomic DNA. MiXCR, run by TCRdb on the reads, gives a single entry per CDR3 protein. The sample yields hundreds of thousands of distinct CDR3 sequences, almost 50% seen once. Sequenced sample: sorted CD4+, CD8+, or CD8+CD57+ T cells (not recorded which) from PBMCs. The receptor source for this set is a human donor with aplastic anemia.

This clonotype was counted many times. This rearrangement joins TRBV10-3 to TRBJ2-7; D is unclear. Germline CDR1 is ENHRY and CDR2 is SYGVKD. This CDR3 has 13 residues. Trimming cost V 3 bases and J 6 bases, with 12 bases left between them. This chain's CDR3 is CAISDRGGVEQYF. DNA of the CDR3: TGTGCCATCAGTGACCGCGGTGGGGTCGAGCAGTACTTC.

The rearrangement uses TRBV24-1 and TRBJ2-5; D is unresolved. Germline loops: CDR1 KGHDR, CDR2 SFDVKD. V lost 4 bases and J 4 bases, leaving 15 bases between the germline ends. This CDR3 is built from 15 residues. The CDR3 coding sequence is TGTGCCACCAGTGACCCGGGCGCGACGGGAGAGACCCAGTACTTC. Translation gives CATSDPGATGETQYF.

The chain combines TRBV7-2 with TRBJ2-7, with 10 nucleotides matching TRBD1. Unmatched junction bases numbered 5, after V lost 4 bases and J lost 5 bases. This CDR3 contains 14 residues. Per the germline V gene, CDR1 is SGHTA and CDR2 is FQGNSA. The CDR3 DNA reads as TGTGCCAGCAGCTCGGGACAGGGGCTCAACGAGCAGTACGTC. Translating gives CASSSGQGLNEQYV.

This clonotype has a single count. The rearrangement joins TRBV19 to TRBJ1-3, with 7 positions matching TRBD1. This CDR3 region has 15 residues. The germline V gene has CDR1 LNHDA and CDR2 SQIVND (reference sequence). J was trimmed by 4 bases and V by 0 bases; bases with no gene match: 3. The CDR3 reads CASSIEGGGGNTIYF. The CDR3 DNA reads TGTGCCAGTAGTATAGAGGGAGGGGGCGGAAACACCATATATTTT.

This clonotype occurred many times. The chain carries TRBV28 and TRBJ1-5, with D possibly being TRBD1 (6 bases). The V gene's germline CDR1 is MDHEN and CDR2 SYDVKM. The V and J ends lost 2 bases and 3 bases respectively, with 11 bases between them. The CDR3 is 15 amino acids. Written as DNA, the CDR3 is TGTGCCAGCAGTTTACCCGACAGGATCAATCAGCCCCAGCATTTT. Translation gives CASSLPDRINQPQHF.

This clonotype was observed a few times. This sequence joins TRBV3-1 and TRBJ2-3, with D tentatively TRBD1 or TRBD2 (5 bases each). The CDR3 has 15 residues. CDR1 and CDR2 (germline): LGHDT, YNNKEL (reference sequence). V lost 4 bases and J lost 4, with 15 bases in between. DNA of the CDR3: TGTGCCAGCAGCCCCCCGGGACGAATATCAGATACGCAGTATTTT. Translating it yields CASSPPGRISDTQYF.

This chain joins TRBV19 and TRBJ2-1; 11 bases agree with TRBD2. Germline lookup yields CDR1 LNHDA and CDR2 SQIVND (reference sequence). V lost 4 bases and J lost 16; bases outside the gene matches: 9. CDR3 length: 13 residues. CDR3 region: CASSTTSGGQNFF. The CDR3 DNA is TGTGCCAGTAGTACCACTAGCGGGGGCCAGAACTTCTTC.

In the case of this clonotype: A read error may explain this, as a much larger clone is one base away. The chain couples TRBV6-1 to TRBJ2-3, with D unresolved. The germline V gene encodes CDR1 MNHNS and CDR2 SASEGT. V was trimmed by 6 bases and J by 11 bases, leaving 15 bases between them. The CDR3 contains 12 residues. CDR3 bases: TGTGCCAGCAGCCTCTTGAAATACATGCAGTATTTT. Amino acids: CASSLLKYMQYF.

This chain uses TRBV9 with TRBJ2-1; TRBD1 or TRBD2 may be the D gene (7 bases each). The V end lost 4 bases, the J end lost 8 bases, and 16 bases lay between the germline ends. There are 14 residues in the CDR3. Germline V gene data show CDR1 as SGDLS and CDR2 as YYNGEE. CDR3 amino acids: CASSFRGGGDEQFF. Here the CDR3 DNA reads TGTGCCAGCAGCTTTAGGGGAGGGGGCGATGAGCAGTTCTTC. The entire variable domain, with the rest obtained from reference TRBV9 and TRBJ2-1, is as follows: DSGVTQTPKHLITATGQRVTLRCSPRSGDLSVYWYQQSLDQGLQFLIQYYNGEERAKGNILERFSAQQFPDLHSELNLSSLELGDSALYFCASSFRGGGDEQFFGPGTRLTVL.

This rearrangement joins TRBV18 to TRBJ1-1; TRBD1 aligns across 9 bases. The V and J ends lost 3 bases and 2 bases, in that order; junction bases with no gene match: 7. The germline V gene encodes CDR1 KGHSH and CDR2 LQKENI. The CDR3 has 16 amino acids. CDR3 residues: CASSPNRGQGNTEAFF. The CDR3 region has the DNA TGTGCCAGCTCACCGAATAGGGGACAGGGAAACACTGAAGCTTTCTTT. The entire variable domain, with the rest obtained from reference TRBV18 and TRBJ1-1, is as follows: NAGVMQNPRHLVRRRGQEARLRCSPMKGHSHVYWYRQLPEEGLKFMVYLQKENIIDESGMPKERFSAEFPKEGPSILRIQQVVRGDSAAYFCASSPNRGQGNTEAFFGQGTRLTVV.

The CDR3 nucleotides read TGTGCCAGCAGACAGGGGGCCAACGTCCTGACTTTC. Protein product: CASRQGANVLTF. The rearrangement links TRBV7-9 to TRBJ2-6; no clear D. The CDR3 covers 12 residues. Germline values: CDR1 SEHNR, CDR2 FQNEAQ (reference sequence). Trimming shortened V by 6 bases and J by 4 bases, and 4 bases separated the two germline ends.

Notes on this clonotype: This CDR3 fails to terminate in the conserved phenylalanine or tryptophan, so it likely reflects a read error. V usage is TRBV18 and J usage is TRBJ1-5, with D possibly being TRBD1 (5 bases). Germline V gene lookup returns CDR1 KGHSH and CDR2 LQKENI. The CDR3 covers 13 residues. V was shortened by 3 bases and J by 9 bases, with 12 bases between the two germline ends. CDR3 coding DNA: TGTGCCAGCTCACCGGGGCAGGGCGTGCCCCAGCATTCT. This codes for CASSPGQGVPQHS.

This clonotype was found many times. The chain has TRBV20-1 and TRBJ1-5; 8 nucleotides match TRBD1. The germline gives CDR1 DFQATT, CDR2 SNEGSKA (reference sequence). The ends lost 3 bases at V and 7 bases at J; junction bases unmatched: 8. This CDR3 is built from 14 residues. The CDR3 nucleotides read TGCAGTGCTAGTAAGGGGACAGGCGCCCAGCCCCAGCATTTT. Its protein product is CSASKGTGAQPQHF.

This chain joins TRBV11-2 and TRBJ2-2; 8 bases match TRBD2. V lost 1 base and J lost 0; bases outside the gene matches: 16. The CDR3 is 21 residues long. Germline V gene data show CDR1 as SGHAT and CDR2 as FQNNGV. The CDR3 here is CASSLGPSGGPPFANTGELFF. The CDR3 DNA sequence: TGTGCCAGCAGCTTAGGGCCCTCGGGGGGGCCCCCGTTCGCGAACACCGGGGAGCTGTTTTTT.

This clonotype appeared many times. The chain has TRBV20-1 and TRBJ1-1; unclear D gene. CDR3 size: 11 residues. The V gene lost 5 bases and the J gene lost 7 bases, with 11 bases spanning the gap. The germline CDR1 and CDR2 sequences are DFQATT and SNEGSKA (reference sequence). The CDR3 region is CSAERMDEAFF. The CDR3 coding sequence is TGCAGTGCTGAGAGGATGGATGAAGCTTTCTTT.

The chain has TRBV7-9 and TRBJ1-2; 8 bases align to TRBD1. The CDR3 is 15 residues long. Trimming took 6 bases from V and 1 from J; bases not matched to a gene: 7. Germline lookup yields CDR1 SEHNR and CDR2 FQNEAQ (reference sequence). CDR3 sequence: CASRPRGPLNYGYTF. The CDR3 DNA reads TGTGCCAGCAGACCCAGGGGGCCCCTTAACTATGGCTACACCTTC.